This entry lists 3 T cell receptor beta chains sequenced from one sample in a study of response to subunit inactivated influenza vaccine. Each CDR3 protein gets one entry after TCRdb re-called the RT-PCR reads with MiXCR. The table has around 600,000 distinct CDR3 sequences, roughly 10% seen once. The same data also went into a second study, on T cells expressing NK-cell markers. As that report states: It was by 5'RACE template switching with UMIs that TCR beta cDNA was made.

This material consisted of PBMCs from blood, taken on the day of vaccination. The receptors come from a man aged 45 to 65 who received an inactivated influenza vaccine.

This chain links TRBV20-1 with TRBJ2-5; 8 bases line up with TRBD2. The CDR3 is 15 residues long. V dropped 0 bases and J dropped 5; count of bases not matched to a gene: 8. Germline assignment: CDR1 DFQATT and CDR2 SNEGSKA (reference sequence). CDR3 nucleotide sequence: TGCAGTGCTAGAGATTTCCGGGAGGGTTGGGAGACCCAGTACTTC. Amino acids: CSARDFREGWETQYF.

The CDR3 nucleotides read TGTGCCAGCAGCTTAGAGGCTTCCACAGGGCCCTATTTT. Its protein is CASSLEASTGPYF. The V call is TRBV7-9, the J call TRBJ1-3; tentatively, D is TRBD1 (6 bases). Trimming stripped 1 base from V and 16 bases from J, with 17 bases between. There are 13 residues in the CDR3. CDR1 is SEHNR and CDR2 is FQNEAQ in the germline V gene (reference sequence).

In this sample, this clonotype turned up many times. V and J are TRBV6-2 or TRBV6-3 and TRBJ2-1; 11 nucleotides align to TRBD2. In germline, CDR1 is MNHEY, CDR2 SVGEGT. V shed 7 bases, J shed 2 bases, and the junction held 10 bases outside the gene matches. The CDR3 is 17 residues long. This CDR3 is CASTPTSGGGAYNEQFF. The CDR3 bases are TGTGCCAGCACTCCTACTAGCGGGGGAGGGGCCTACAATGAGCAGTTCTTC.